Below, 10 T cell receptor beta chains from the same sample are listed, as sequenced in a study of blood T cell repertoires in COVID-19. The method was immunoSEQ multiplex PCR; TCRdb's version includes in-frame clones alone and lacks a portion of them. The sample consists of hundreds of thousands of clones, roughly 90% of them appearing once. Specimen: peripheral blood. These receptors were obtained from a woman aged 25 to 45 with active or convalescent COVID-19.

The chain employs TRBV19 and TRBJ1-5; no definite D call. The CDR3 runs to 13 residues. CDR1 and CDR2 (germline): LNHDA, SQIVND (reference sequence). The V and J ends lost 2 bases and 5 bases respectively, with 7 bases between them. CDR3 nucleotides: TGTGCCAGTAGTATATTGCGGGATCAGCCCCAGCATTTT. This encodes CASSILRDQPQHF.

This clone showed up just a few times. The identical CDR3 is also encoded by other nucleotide sequences in the sample. The gene calls are TRBV12-3 or TRBV12-4 and TRBJ1-1; D unresolved. V lost 6 bases to trimming and J lost 4 bases, with 6 bases between them. The CDR3 is 11 amino acids. Here the CDR3 DNA reads TGTGCCAGCAGCCCGGGCACTGAAGCTTTCTTT. This translates into CASSPGTEAFF.

V gene TRBV19 combines with J gene TRBJ1-5; D is unresolved. CDR3 length: 14 residues. Trimming shortened V by 7 bases and J by 4 bases, and 14 bases separated the two germline ends. CDR1 is LNHDA and CDR2 is SQIVND in the germline V gene (reference sequence). CDR3 nucleotides: TGTGCCAGTATCCCCGAGGGAGGGAATCAGCCCCAGCATTTT. Translation: CASIPEGGNQPQHF.

With regard to this clone: The same CDR3 can be traced to other DNA sequences in this sample. The rearrangement links TRBV5-1 to TRBJ2-3; 7 nucleotides match TRBD1. The CDR3 is 16 amino acids. Per germline, CDR1 SGHRS and CDR2 YFSETQ. V trimming: 1 base; J trimming: 2 bases; junction bases outside the gene matches: 7. The CDR3 coding sequence is TGCGCCAGCAGCTTGTCGGCAGGGGGATCCACAGATACGCAGTATTTT. Encoded protein: CASSLSAGGSTDTQYF.

CDR3 bases: TGTGCCAGCTCACTATCCCAGACAATTGAAGCTTTCTTT. This sequence encodes CASSLSQTIEAFF. The J gene is TRBJ1-1, the V gene TRBV18, with unresolved D. The CDR3 runs to 13 residues. Trimming took 4 bases from V and 7 from J, leaving 13 bases between them. CDR1 and CDR2 (germline): KGHSH, LQKENI. The full variable domain, rest sourced from reference TRBV18 and TRBJ1-1, is NAGVMQNPRHLVRRRGQEARLRCSPMKGHSHVYWYRQLPEEGLKFMVYLQKENIIDESGMPKERFSAEFPKEGPSILRIQQVVRGDSAAYFCASSLSQTIEAFFGQGTRLTVV.

The V and J genes are TRBV7-8 and TRBJ2-7; D is unclear. The CDR3 has 14 amino acids. The germline V and J ends were trimmed by 3 bases and 5 bases, with 14 bases remaining between them. Germline CDR1 and CDR2: SGHVS and FQNEAQ. The DNA of the CDR3 is TGTGCCAGCAGCTTGAGTCTCTCAGGCAACGAGCAGTACTTC. Residues: CASSLSLSGNEQYF.

This clone was detected only a few times. The V and J genes are TRBV25-1 and TRBJ1-2; D is possibly TRBD1 (5 bases). This CDR3 has 15 residues. Deletions cut 1 base from V and 2 bases from J, with 11 bases between. CDR1 MGHDK and CDR2 SYGVNS come from the germline V gene. The DNA of the CDR3 is TGTGCCAGCAGTGAATCAGGGCGGGGAAACTATGGCTACACCTTC. Translation: CASSESGRGNYGYTF.

The CDR3 nucleotides are TGTGCCAGCAGCTTGCCACCAGACAATGAGCAGTTCTTC. Translation gives CASSLPPDNEQFF. J is TRBJ2-1 and V is TRBV5-4, with D uncertain. CDR1 and CDR2 (germline): SGHNT, YYREEE (reference sequence). This CDR3 has 13 residues. The V end lost 1 base, the J end lost 5 bases, and 7 bases lay between the germline ends.

The chain carries TRBV2 and TRBJ1-1, with a weak D call TRBD1 (5 bases). Germline V gene lookup returns CDR1 SNHLY and CDR2 FYNNEI. The CDR3 extends over 12 amino acids. V lost 5 bases to trimming and J lost 8 bases, with 12 bases between them. The CDR3 here is CASSLDSSEAFF. In DNA form, the CDR3 reads TGTGCCAGCAGTCTCGACAGCTCAGAAGCTTTCTTT.

V is TRBV2 and J is TRBJ1-2, with TRBD1 identical over 9 bases. This CDR3 region has 15 residues. Trimming took 5 bases from V and 5 from J; bases not matched to a gene: 9. Germline CDR1 and CDR2: SNHLY and FYNNEI. The CDR3 DNA sequence: TGTGCCAGCAGTCACGTCGGGACAGGGACTTATGGCTACACCTTC. This encodes CASSHVGTGTYGYTF. Drawing the rest from reference TRBV2 and TRBJ1-2, the complete variable domain is EPEVTQTPSHQVTQMGQEVILRCVPISNHLYFYWYRQILGQKVEFLVSFYNNEISEKSEIFDDQFSVERPDGSNFTLKIRSTKLEDSAMYFCASSHVGTGTYGYTFGSGTRLTVV.